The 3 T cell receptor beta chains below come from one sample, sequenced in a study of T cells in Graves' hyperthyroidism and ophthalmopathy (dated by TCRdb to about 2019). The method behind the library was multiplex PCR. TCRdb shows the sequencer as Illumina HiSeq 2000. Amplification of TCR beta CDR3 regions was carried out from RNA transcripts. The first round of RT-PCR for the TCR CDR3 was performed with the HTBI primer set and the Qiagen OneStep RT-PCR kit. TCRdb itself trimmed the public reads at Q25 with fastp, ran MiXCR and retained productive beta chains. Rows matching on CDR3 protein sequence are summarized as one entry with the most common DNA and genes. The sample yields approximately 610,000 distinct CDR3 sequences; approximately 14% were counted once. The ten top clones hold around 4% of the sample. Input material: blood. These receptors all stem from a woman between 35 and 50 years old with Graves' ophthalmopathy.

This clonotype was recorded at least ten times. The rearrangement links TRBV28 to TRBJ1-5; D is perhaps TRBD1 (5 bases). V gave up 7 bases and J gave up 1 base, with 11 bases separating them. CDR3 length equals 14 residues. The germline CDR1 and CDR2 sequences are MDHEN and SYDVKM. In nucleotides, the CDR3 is TGTGCCAGCACTGGGGGGGGAAGCAATCAGCCCCAGCATTTT. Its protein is CASTGGGSNQPQHF.

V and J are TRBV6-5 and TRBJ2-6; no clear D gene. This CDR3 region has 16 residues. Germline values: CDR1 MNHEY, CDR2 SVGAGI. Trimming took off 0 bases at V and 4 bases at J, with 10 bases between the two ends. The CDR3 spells CASSYSYGAGANVLTF. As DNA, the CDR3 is TGTGCCAGCAGTTACTCGTATGGAGCAGGGGCCAACGTCCTGACTTTC.

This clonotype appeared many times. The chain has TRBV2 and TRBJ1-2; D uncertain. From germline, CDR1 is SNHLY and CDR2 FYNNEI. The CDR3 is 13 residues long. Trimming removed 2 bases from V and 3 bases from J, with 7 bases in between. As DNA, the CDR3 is TGTGCCAGCAGTGAATTGGATGACTATGGCTACACCTTC. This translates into CASSELDDYGYTF.